This T cell receptor beta chain was identified in a study of CXCR3-negative and CXCR3-positive naive CD8 T cells. Study findings and constraints: With CXCR3 expression partially decreased after cryopreservation, most assays relied on fresh PBMCs. Compared with CXCR3-negative naive cells, CXCR3-positive naive cells showed more hydrophobic TRB CDR3s. With surface CD5 comparable between naive subsets, TCR strength was estimated using properties derived from the TRB CDR3.

The libraries of TRB cDNA were prepared using 5' RACE with UMI labels. TCRdb re-called the 5' RACE reads and shows each CDR3 protein once, DNA omitted. The table gives some 150,000 distinct CDR3 sequences; the top ten clones make up about 0.44% of it. Naive cells were sorted as CD45RO-, CCR7+, CD27+ and CD95-. The CDR3 has 17 amino acids. Germline lookup yields CDR1 SEHNR and CDR2 FQNEAQ (reference sequence). Concerning this clonotype itself: Its antigen is currently unknown.

The genes are TRBV7-9 and TRBJ2-1; TCRdb selects TRBD2, and the lack of DNA leaves this call unchecked. This clonotype was obtained from a human donor in good health. Some clones in this sample may be carry-over from other donors' samples. Sequenced material: naive CXCR3+ CD8+ T cells from blood. Subset defined: CD45RO-CCR7+CD27+CD95- naive CD8+ T cells expressing CXCR3 (TNR3+). CDR3 in amino acids: CASSPLLADRSYNEQFF.